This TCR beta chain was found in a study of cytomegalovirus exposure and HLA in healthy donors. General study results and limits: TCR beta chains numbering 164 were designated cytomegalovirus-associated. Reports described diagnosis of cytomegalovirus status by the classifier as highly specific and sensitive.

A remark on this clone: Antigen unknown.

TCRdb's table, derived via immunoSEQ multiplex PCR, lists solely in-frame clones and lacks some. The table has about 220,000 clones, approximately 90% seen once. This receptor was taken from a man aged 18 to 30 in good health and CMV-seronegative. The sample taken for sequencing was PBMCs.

The CDR3 region has the DNA TGCGCCAGCAGCCAAGACGCCTGGACAGCTTCCTCCTACGAGCAGTACTTC. Translation gives CASSQDAWTASSYEQYF. The chain uses TRBV4-3 and TRBJ2-7; perhaps TRBD1 as D (6 bases). The CDR3 is made up of 17 amino acids. Germline V gene sequence: CDR1 LGHNA, CDR2 YSLEER. The V end was cut by 0 bases, the J end by 0 bases, with 15 bases between.